These 25 T cell receptor beta chains came from one sample sequenced in a study of cytomegalovirus exposure and HLA in healthy donors. It was with 60 Vbeta and 13 Jbeta primers that the PCR ran. TCRdb's copy holds only in-frame clones and misses some; the assay was immunoSEQ multiplex PCR. In the table there are around 64,000 clones, around 86% of which are singletons. Sample: PBMCs. The receptors were sampled from a female donor in good health and CMV-seronegative.

This rearrangement joins TRBV7-2 to TRBJ2-5, with TRBD1 matching over 11 bases. J was trimmed by 4 bases and V by 0 bases; bases with no gene match: 4. This CDR3 is 16 amino acids long. CDR1 and CDR2 (germline): SGHTA, FQGNSA. The CDR3 spells CASSLASGTGGETQYF. In nucleotides, the CDR3 is TGTGCCAGCAGCTTAGCCTCCGGGACAGGGGGAGAGACCCAGTACTTC. Full variable domain (outside the CDR3, taken from reference TRBV7-2 and TRBJ2-5): GAGVSQSPSNKVTEKGKDVELRCDPISGHTALYWYRQSLGQGLEFLIYFQGNSAPDKSGLPSDRFSAERTGGSVSTLTIQRTQQEDSAVYLCASSLASGTGGETQYFGPGTRLLVL.

The chain links TRBV11-2 to TRBJ2-5; tentative D call: TRBD1 (6 bases). The CDR3 sequence is 13 residues long. Germline CDR1 reads SGHAT; CDR2 reads FQNNGV. With 4 bases removed from V and 2 bases from J, the gap between germline ends came to 8 bases. CDR3 residues: CASSYGQQETQYF. The CDR3 DNA is TGTGCCAGCAGCTACGGACAGCAAGAGACCCAGTACTTC.

The chain recombines TRBV19 with TRBJ2-6; D unresolved. V gave up 5 bases and J gave up 4 bases, with 9 bases separating them. This CDR3 contains 14 residues. The V gene's germline CDR1 is LNHDA and CDR2 SQIVND (reference sequence). CDR3 DNA: TGTGCCAGTAGTGCATACATGGGGGCCAACGTCCTGACTTTC. The encoded protein is CASSAYMGANVLTF.

The chain's CDR3 is CASSSVRERRTYEQYF. CDR3 nucleotide sequence: TGTGCCAGCAGTTCGGTCCGGGAACGCAGGACCTACGAGCAGTACTTC. The chain has TRBV6-5 and TRBJ2-7, with D tentatively TRBD2 (5 bases). The germline V gene encodes CDR1 MNHEY and CDR2 SVGAGI. Trimming cost V 4 bases and J 2 bases, with 18 bases left between them. The CDR3 is made up of 16 amino acids.

CDR3 nucleotide sequence: TGCGCCAGCAGCTTGGCGGACAGCCTGAACACCGGGGAGCTGTTTTTT. Translation gives CASSLADSLNTGELFF. The rearrangement links TRBV5-1 to TRBJ2-2; a weak D match, TRBD1 (6 bases). Looked up from germline, CDR1 is SGHRS and CDR2 is YFSETQ. The V end was cut by 0 bases, the J end by 1 base, with 10 bases between. The CDR3 contains 16 residues.

This rearrangement joins TRBV18 to TRBJ1-2, with D tentatively TRBD1 (6 bases). Germline V CDR1 and CDR2: KGHSH, LQKENI. V was shortened by 3 bases and J by 6 bases, with 20 bases between the two germline ends. CDR3 length: 16 amino acids. The CDR3 region has the DNA TGTGCCAGCTCACCGGGATCCGGGACAAGGAATAATGGCTACACCTTC. As protein: CASSPGSGTRNNGYTF.

The CDR3 reads CASSPGTGTLSYNEQFF. The CDR3 bases are TGTGCCAGCTCACCGGGGACAGGGACTTTGTCCTACAATGAGCAGTTCTTC. The genes are TRBV18 and TRBJ2-1, with 9 bases aligning to TRBD1. The length of the CDR3 is 17 residues. With V trimmed by 3 bases and J by 1 base, 7 bases remained unmatched. Germline V gives CDR1 KGHSH, CDR2 LQKENI.

The table lists this clone with a count of one. The genes are TRBV7-8 and TRBJ2-5; possible D gene TRBD1, 6 bases. Germline V CDR1 and CDR2: SGHVS, FQNEAQ. CDR3 length: 14 residues. V was clipped by 2 bases and J by 3 bases, with 10 bases between them. CDR3 DNA sequence: TGTGCCAGCAGCTTAAGGAGGACAGAAGAGACCCAGTACTTC. This codes for CASSLRRTEETQYF.

The rearrangement joins TRBV5-1 to TRBJ2-5, with D possibly matching TRBD1 (6 bases). CDR3 length equals 16 residues. Trimming cost V 3 bases and J 1 base, with 16 bases left between them. Germline V gives CDR1 SGHRS, CDR2 YFSETQ. CDR3 region: CASSSGPGQRQETQYF. CDR3 DNA sequence: TGCGCCAGCAGCTCGGGACCCGGACAGCGCCAAGAGACCCAGTACTTC.

The genes are TRBV4-3 and TRBJ2-3; 7 bases align to TRBD2. The length of the CDR3 is 16 residues. The germline V gene encodes CDR1 LGHNA and CDR2 YSLEER. The junction had 8 bases not matched to a gene; V was cut back by 1 base and J by 4 bases. CDR3 nucleotides: TGCGCCAGCAGCCAAGCCGGAGCGGGAATCGCAGATACGCAGTATTTT. Its translation: CASSQAGAGIADTQYF.

The V gene is TRBV10-1, the J gene TRBJ1-1; tentatively, D is TRBD1 (5 bases). From germline, CDR1 is WNHNN and CDR2 SYGVQD (reference sequence). With 2 bases removed from V and 4 bases from J, the gap between germline ends came to 11 bases. This CDR3 has 14 residues. CDR3 nucleotides: TGCGCCAGCAGTGAGGGCCTTAGGGGCACTGAAGCTTTCTTT. The encoded protein is CASSEGLRGTEAFF.

This clone was recorded a few times. The CDR3 region has the DNA TGTGCCAGCAGTGGGACAGGGGGACTCTATGGCTACACCTTC. It codes for CASSGTGGLYGYTF. The chain has TRBV25-1 and TRBJ1-2; 10 nucleotides match TRBD1. Germline assignment: CDR1 MGHDK and CDR2 SYGVNS. This CDR3 comprises 14 residues. Unmatched junction bases numbered 3, after V lost 4 bases and J lost 4 bases.

The chain has TRBV6-4 and TRBJ2-3, with TRBD2 matching over 9 bases. V was clipped by 2 bases and J by 5 bases; unmatched bases: 2. Germline lookup yields CDR1 MRHNA and CDR2 SNTAGT. The CDR3 totals 14 residues. This CDR3 reads CASSDRGGEDTQYF. CDR3 nucleotides: TGTGCCAGCAGTGACCGCGGGGGGGAAGATACGCAGTATTTT.

The chain couples TRBV5-8 to TRBJ1-6; the D gene is possibly TRBD1 (5 bases). Germline-derived CDR1 and CDR2 are SGHTS and YDEGEE. V dropped 1 base and J dropped 9 bases, with 17 bases sitting between them. This CDR3 has 16 residues. DNA of the CDR3: TGTGCCAGCAGCTTGCTATCGGGGCGGGAAGGTTCACCCCTCCACTTT. This gives the protein CASSLLSGREGSPLHF.

This clone was found once. A read error may produce the germline difference seen at one junction end. The chain links TRBV7-9 to TRBJ2-5, with D possibly being TRBD2 (6 bases). This CDR3 is built from 15 residues. Germline CDR1 SEHNR, CDR2 FQNEAQ (reference sequence). CDR3 region: CSSSFNRLGQETQYF. CDR3 sequence (DNA): TGTTCCAGCAGCTTCAACAGACTAGGTCAAGAGACCCAGTACTTC.

The CDR3 region has the DNA TGTGCCAGCCGAGGACAGGGGAACTACGAGCAGTACTTC. Amino acid sequence: CASRGQGNYEQYF. The J gene is TRBJ2-7, the V gene TRBV11-2; TRBD1 agrees at 9 bases. The CDR3 has 13 residues. Germline trimming cut 8 bases from V and 3 bases from J; bases unmatched to any gene: 5. Germline V CDR1 and CDR2: SGHAT, FQNNGV.

J is TRBJ1-2 and V is TRBV7-3; 10 bases are shared with TRBD1. Germline lookup yields CDR1 SGHTA and CDR2 FQGTGA. Unmatched junction bases numbered 4, after V lost 2 bases and J lost 4 bases. This CDR3 contains 15 residues. CDR3 protein: CASSLLGDRGYGYTF. The CDR3 bases are TGTGCCAGCAGCTTACTTGGGGACAGGGGCTATGGCTACACCTTC. Combining the CDR3 with reference TRBV7-3 and TRBJ1-2 gives the whole variable domain GAGVSQTPSNKVTEKGKYVELRCDPISGHTALYWYRQSLGQGPEFLIYFQGTGAADDSGLPNDRFFAVRPEGSVSTLKIQRTERGDSAVYLCASSLLGDRGYGYTFGSGTRLTVV.

In regard to this clone: One end of the junction fails to match germline, which may point to a read error. The chain has TRBV5-6 and TRBJ2-4; D remains ambiguous. Germline CDR1 SGHDT, CDR2 YYEEEE. There are 15 residues in the CDR3. CDR3 loop: CASSLYSPDGNSQYF. CDR3 coding DNA: TGTGCCAGCAGCTTGTACAGCCCGGATGGAAACAGTCAGTACTTC.

The chain joins TRBV7-2 to TRBJ1-2; D unresolved. The V and J ends lost 0 bases and 3 bases respectively, with 8 bases between them. The CDR3 loop spans 14 amino acids. Germline V gene lookup returns CDR1 SGHTA and CDR2 FQGNSA. For the CDR3, the DNA is TGTGCCAGCAGCTTAGCGGAGGGCTACTATGGCTACACCTTC. Protein: CASSLAEGYYGYTF. Combining the CDR3 with reference TRBV7-2 and TRBJ1-2 gives the whole variable domain GAGVSQSPSNKVTEKGKDVELRCDPISGHTALYWYRQSLGQGLEFLIYFQGNSAPDKSGLPSDRFSAERTGGSVSTLTIQRTQQEDSAVYLCASSLAEGYYGYTFGSGTRLTVV.

The chain carries TRBV14 and TRBJ2-1; the match to TRBD1 covers 9 bases. Germline CDR1 and CDR2: SGHDN and FVKESK. The CDR3 has 15 amino acids. J gave up 4 bases and V 3 bases, and 4 bases lay outside the gene matches. CDR3 DNA sequence: TGTGCCAGCAGCCATTACAGGGGGCCATACAATGAGCAGTTCTTC. It specifies CASSHYRGPYNEQFF.

The rearrangement joins TRBV7-2 to TRBJ2-1; 7 bases are a match to TRBD1. This CDR3 is built from 13 residues. Trimming took 1 base from V and 12 from J; bases not matched to a gene: 6. Germline CDR1 SGHTA, CDR2 FQGNSA. CDR3 bases: TGTGCCAGCAGCTTAGAAGCGGACAGGAGGCAGTTCTTC. Translating it yields CASSLEADRRQFF.

The V call is TRBV27, the J call TRBJ1-5, with D perhaps TRBD1 (6 bases). CDR1 is MNHEY and CDR2 is SMNVEV in the germline V gene (reference sequence). V lost 6 bases and J 5 bases, leaving 20 bases between the germline ends. The CDR3 sequence is 16 residues long. The CDR3, as DNA: TGTGCCAGCAGGCCCGGGACATCTAGGAACGATCAGCCCCAGCATTTT. This translates into CASRPGTSRNDQPQHF.

As regards this clone: At one of its ends the junction is not consistent with the germline gene, which may arise from a read error. Different DNA sequences within this sample yield the same CDR3. CDR3 residues: CASSRRDITLSETQYF. The DNA of the CDR3 is TGTGCCAGCAGCCGACGGGACATCACTCTCTCGGAGACTCAGTACTTC. The rearrangement links TRBV7-8 to TRBJ2-5; D may be TRBD1 (6 bases). CDR1 and CDR2 (germline): SGHVS, FQNEAQ. The CDR3 is made up of 16 amino acids.

The V call is TRBV4-2, the J call TRBJ2-7, with TRBD1 identical over 12 bases. In germline, CDR1 is LGHNA, CDR2 YNFKEQ. V shed 4 bases and J 4 bases; nucleotides not matched to a gene: 2. The CDR3 covers 14 residues. CDR3 residues: CASSPGQGAYEQYF. The CDR3, as DNA: TGTGCCAGCAGCCCGGGACAGGGGGCTTACGAGCAGTACTTC.

The CDR3 nucleotides read TGCGCCAGCAGCTTGGGCAGGGTGGCTGCTAATGAAAAACTGTTTTTT. Its protein is CASSLGRVAANEKLFF. V and J are TRBV5-1 and TRBJ1-4; tentative D call: TRBD1 (5 bases). Deletions cut 0 bases from V and 3 bases from J, with 12 bases between. CDR1 SGHRS and CDR2 YFSETQ come from the germline V gene. This CDR3 is 16 amino acids long.